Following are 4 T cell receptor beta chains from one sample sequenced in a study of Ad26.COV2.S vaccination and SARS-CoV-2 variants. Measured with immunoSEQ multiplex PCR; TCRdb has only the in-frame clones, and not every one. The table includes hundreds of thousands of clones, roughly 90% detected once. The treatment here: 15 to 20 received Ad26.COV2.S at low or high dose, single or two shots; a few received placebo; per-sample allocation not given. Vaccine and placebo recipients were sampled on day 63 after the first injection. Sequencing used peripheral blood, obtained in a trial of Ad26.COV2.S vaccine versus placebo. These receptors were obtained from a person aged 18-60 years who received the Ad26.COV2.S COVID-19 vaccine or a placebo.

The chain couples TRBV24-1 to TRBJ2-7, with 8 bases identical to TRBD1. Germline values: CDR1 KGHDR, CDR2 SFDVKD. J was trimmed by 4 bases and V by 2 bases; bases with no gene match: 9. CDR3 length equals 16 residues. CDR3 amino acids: CATSDSAGTGSYEQYF. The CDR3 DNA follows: TGTGCCACCAGTGATTCCGCCGGGACAGGATCTTACGAGCAGTACTTC.

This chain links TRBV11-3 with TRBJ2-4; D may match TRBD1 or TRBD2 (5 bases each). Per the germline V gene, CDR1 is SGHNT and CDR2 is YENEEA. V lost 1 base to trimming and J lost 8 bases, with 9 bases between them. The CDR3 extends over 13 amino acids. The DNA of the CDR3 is TGTGCCAGCAGCTTAGTCCAGGGAGACATTCAGTACTTC. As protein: CASSLVQGDIQYF.

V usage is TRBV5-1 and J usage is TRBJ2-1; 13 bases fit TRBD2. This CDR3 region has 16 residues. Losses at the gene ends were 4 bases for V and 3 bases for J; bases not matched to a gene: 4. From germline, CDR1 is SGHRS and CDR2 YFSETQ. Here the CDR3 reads CASSPRLAGGYNEQFF. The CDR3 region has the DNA TGCGCCAGCAGCCCCAGACTAGCGGGGGGCTACAATGAGCAGTTCTTC. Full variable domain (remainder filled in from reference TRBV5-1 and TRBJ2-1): KAGVTQTPRYLIKTRGQQVTLSCSPISGHRSVSWYQQTPGQGLQFLFEYFSETQRNKGNFPGRFSGRQFSNSRSEMNVSTLELGDSALYLCASSPRLAGGYNEQFFGPGTRLTVL.

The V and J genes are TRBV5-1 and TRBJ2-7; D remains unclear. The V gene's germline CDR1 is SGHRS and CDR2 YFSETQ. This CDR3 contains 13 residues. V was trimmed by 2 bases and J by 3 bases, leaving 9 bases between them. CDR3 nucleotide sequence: TGCGCCAGCAGCTTTGTGGGATACTACGAGCAGTACTTC. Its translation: CASSFVGYYEQYF. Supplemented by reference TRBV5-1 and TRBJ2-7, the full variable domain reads KAGVTQTPRYLIKTRGQQVTLSCSPISGHRSVSWYQQTPGQGLQFLFEYFSETQRNKGNFPGRFSGRQFSNSRSEMNVSTLELGDSALYLCASSFVGYYEQYFGPGTRLTVT.